One and the same sample provided the 21 T cell receptor beta chains below, sequenced in a study of T cells in Graves' hyperthyroidism and ophthalmopathy (dated by TCRdb to the late 2010s). Libraries were constructed by multiplex PCR. TCRdb names Illumina HiSeq 2000 as the instrument used. The TCR beta CDR3 regions were amplified from the RNA transcripts. The TCR CDR3 was subjected to a first round of RT-PCR using the HTBI primer set and the Qiagen OneStep RT-PCR kit. TCRdb trimmed the raw reads at Q25, called clones with MiXCR and kept productive beta chains. Under each unique CDR3 protein, matching rows form one entry showing the most common genes and DNA. The sample has a few hundred thousand distinct CDR3 sequences on record, roughly 15% of them singletons. Clones ranked in the top ten supply around 13% of the sample. Sequencing used blood. Every receptor here comes from a woman between 40 and 50 years old with Graves' hyperthyroidism.

The V and J genes are TRBV19 and TRBJ2-1, with TRBD2 matching over 7 bases. Germline assignment: CDR1 LNHDA and CDR2 SQIVND (reference sequence). Trimming cost V 8 bases and J 6 bases; bases outside gene matches: 10. The length of the CDR3 is 14 residues. As DNA, the CDR3 is TGTGCCAGTGTGGGAGCCCGGGGGGTCAATGAGCAGTTCTTC. This codes for CASVGARGVNEQFF.

This chain links TRBV6-1 with TRBJ2-7; D may be TRBD2 (6 bases). This CDR3 contains 14 residues. V was clipped by 2 bases and J by 7 bases, with 15 bases between them. Germline values: CDR1 MNHNS, CDR2 SASEGT. The CDR3 bases are TGTGCCAGCAGTGAAAAGGACTATTTAAGGGAGCAGTACTTC. Protein: CASSEKDYLREQYF.

This clonotype was seen only a few times. The rearrangement links TRBV19 to TRBJ1-1; 10 bases fit TRBD1. The CDR3 loop spans 12 amino acids. The V segment lost 9 bases and the J segment 11 bases; nucleotides outside the gene matches: 9. Germline CDR1 is LNHDA and CDR2 is SQIVND (reference sequence). The CDR3 nucleotides read TGTGCCAGCTCGACAGGGGGCCCCTCGGCTTTCTTT. Protein product: CASSTGGPSAFF.

The sample holds many counts of this clonotype. The rearrangement joins TRBV5-6 to TRBJ1-4, with a tentative D call TRBD1 (6 bases). V dropped 2 bases and J dropped 7 bases, with 12 bases sitting between them. This CDR3 spans 14 amino acids. Per the germline V gene, CDR1 is SGHDT and CDR2 is YYEEEE. As DNA, the CDR3 is TGTGCCAGCAGCTTTAGGGGGGGCAGTGAAAAACTGTTTTTT. The encoded protein is CASSFRGGSEKLFF. Using reference TRBV5-6 and TRBJ1-4 for the parts outside the CDR3, the full variable domain is DAGVTQSPTHLIKTRGQQVTLRCSPKSGHDTVSWYQQALGQGPQFIFQYYEEEERQRGNFPDRFSGHQFPNYSSELNVNALLLGDSALYLCASSFRGGSEKLFFGSGTQLSVL.

This rearrangement joins TRBV5-1 to TRBJ2-5; D is unclear. CDR1 SGHRS and CDR2 YFSETQ come from the germline V gene. With 1 base removed from V and 3 bases from J, the gap between germline ends came to 7 bases. The CDR3 length is 13 residues. The CDR3 spells CASSLMSEETQYF. CDR3 nucleotides: TGCGCCAGCAGCTTGATGAGTGAAGAGACCCAGTACTTC.

This clonotype has a single count. With a much larger clone just one base away, this may be a read error. This sequence joins TRBV5-1 and TRBJ1-1; D uncertain. Germline assignment: CDR1 SGHRS and CDR2 YFSETQ. The CDR3 is made up of 15 amino acids. This chain's CDR3 is CASSLLSFLNAEAFF. CDR3 sequence (DNA): TGCGCCAGCAGCTTGTTATCATTTCTGAACGCTGAAGCTTTCTTT.

The chain recombines TRBV10-3 with TRBJ1-4; no clear D gene. Germline-derived CDR1 and CDR2 are ENHRY and SYGVKD. The CDR3 totals 15 residues. With 0 bases removed from V and 4 bases from J, the gap between germline ends came to 9 bases. This chain's CDR3 is CAISESSGDNEKLFF. The CDR3 DNA follows: TGTGCCATCAGTGAGTCGAGCGGGGATAATGAAAAACTGTTTTTT.

This clonotype has ten or more counts. Given a much more abundant clone one base away, this may be a read error. This chain connects TRBV7-2 to TRBJ2-3; 10 bases match TRBD2. CDR1 and CDR2 from the germline V gene are SGHTA and FQGNSA. The V segment lost 2 bases and the J segment 4 bases; nucleotides outside the gene matches: 0. The CDR3 totals 14 residues. CDR3 loop: CASSLSGRADTQYF. DNA for the CDR3: TGTGCCAGCAGCTTAAGCGGGAGGGCAGATACGCAGTATTTT. Full variable domain (missing parts from reference TRBV7-2 and TRBJ2-3): GAGVSQSPSNKVTEKGKDVELRCDPISGHTALYWYRQSLGQGLEFLIYFQGNSAPDKSGLPSDRFSAERTGGSVSTLTIQRTQQEDSAVYLCASSLSGRADTQYFGPGTRLTVL.

The V gene is TRBV5-1, the J gene TRBJ1-1; perhaps TRBD1 as D (5 bases). Germline V gene data show CDR1 as SGHRS and CDR2 as YFSETQ. V dropped 0 bases and J dropped 5 bases, with 14 bases sitting between them. The CDR3 contains 15 residues. The CDR3 DNA reads as TGCGCCAGCAGCTTGGCGGAAGGACAAGCAACTGAAGCTTTCTTT. It yields the protein CASSLAEGQATEAFF.

This clonotype was counted at least ten times. The CDR3 loop is CSARDTRSGSLSNEQFF. DNA for the CDR3: TGCAGTGCTAGAGATACCCGAAGCGGGAGTCTCTCCAATGAGCAGTTCTTC. The chain uses TRBV20-1 and TRBJ2-1; 8 bases align to TRBD2. The junction had 13 bases not matched to a gene; V was cut back by 0 bases and J by 6 bases. The CDR3 extends over 17 amino acids. Germline values: CDR1 DFQATT, CDR2 SNEGSKA (reference sequence).

This clonotype showed up many times. V and J are TRBV11-2 and TRBJ2-3, with 10 bases matching TRBD2. V gave up 5 bases and J gave up 4 bases; unmatched junction bases: 9. CDR1 SGHAT and CDR2 FQNNGV come from the germline V gene. CDR3 length equals 16 residues. The CDR3 reads CASSPTGTSVSDTQYF. The CDR3 nucleotides read TGTGCCAGCAGCCCGACCGGGACTAGCGTCTCAGATACGCAGTATTTT.

The table lists this clonotype with many counts. The V and J genes are TRBV29-1 and TRBJ2-5; 7 bases fit TRBD2. The J segment lost 2 bases and the V segment lost 3 bases, leaving 12 bases of the junction unmatched. CDR3 length equals 16 residues. Germline CDR1 and CDR2: SQVTM and ANQGSEA. CDR3 in DNA: TGCAGCGTTGAGCTAGGCGGGAGTCGTCAACAAGAGACCCAGTACTTC. Its protein product is CSVELGGSRQQETQYF.

There are many counts of this clonotype. V and J are TRBV28 and TRBJ2-5, with D possibly being TRBD2 (5 bases). Germline loops: CDR1 MDHEN, CDR2 SYDVKM. The CDR3 spans 15 residues. V shed 7 bases and J shed 1 base, with 16 bases lying between them. CDR3 DNA sequence: TGTGCCAGCACCCAAGCCAGCGGAGTCCAAGAGACCCAGTACTTC. Residues: CASTQASGVQETQYF. The entire variable domain, with the rest obtained from reference TRBV28 and TRBJ2-5, is as follows: DVKVTQSSRYLVKRTGEKVFLECVQDMDHENMFWYRQDPGLGLRLIYFSYDVKMKEKGDIPEGYSVSREKKERFSLILESASTNQTSMYLCASTQASGVQETQYFGPGTRLLVL.

This clonotype was seen many times. The gene calls are TRBV12-3 or TRBV12-4 and TRBJ2-1; tentatively, D is TRBD1 (6 bases). The V end lost 5 bases, the J end lost 5 bases, and 19 bases lay between the germline ends. CDR3 size: 16 residues. CDR3 nucleotide sequence: TGTGCCAGCAGTCTATCCTGGGGGCAGGAGGACAATGAGCAGTTCTTC. It yields the protein CASSLSWGQEDNEQFF.

This clonotype was counted many times. The chain combines TRBV3-1 with TRBJ2-3, with 9 bases lining up with TRBD2. CDR1 is LGHDT and CDR2 is YNNKEL in the germline V gene (reference sequence). The CDR3 contains 16 residues. After removal of 4 bases from V and 3 bases from J, the junction contained 8 bases not matched to a gene. CDR3 nucleotide sequence: TGTGCCAGCAGCCTTAGCGGGAGAATACGGACAGATACGCAGTATTTT. Translation gives CASSLSGRIRTDTQYF.

This clonotype was counted only a few times. An end of the junction does not agree with germline; a read error may underlie this. The CDR3 DNA reads TGTGCCAGCAGTACCGGGACAGGGGGCCCCTACGAGCAGTACTTT. Amino acids: CASSTGTGGPYEQYF. The V gene is TRBV12-3 or TRBV12-4, the J gene TRBJ2-7; 12 bases match TRBD1. The CDR3 has 15 residues.

This clonotype was seen many times. The chain uses TRBV27 and TRBJ1-1, with TRBD1 as a possible D gene (6 bases). This CDR3 contains 14 residues. V dropped 6 bases and J dropped 11 bases, with 22 bases sitting between them. CDR1 is MNHEY, CDR2 SMNVEV, per germline (reference sequence). CDR3 sequence: CASRFNTGYHRAFF. The CDR3 coding sequence is TGTGCCAGCAGGTTTAATACAGGGTATCACCGGGCTTTCTTT.

The rearrangement uses TRBV20-1 and TRBJ1-2; no clear D gene. This CDR3 is 10 amino acids long. Per germline, CDR1 DFQATT and CDR2 SNEGSKA (reference sequence). The ends were cut back, 7 bases at V and 4 bases at J, with 7 bases in the middle. The chain's CDR3 is CSGKSYGYTF. CDR3 sequence (DNA): TGCAGTGGGAAGAGCTATGGCTACACCTTC.

The chain employs TRBV15 and TRBJ2-3, with 7 bases identical to TRBD2. Germline lookup yields CDR1 LNHNV and CDR2 YYDKDF (reference sequence). The V segment lost 0 bases and the J segment 2 bases; nucleotides outside the gene matches: 17. CDR3 length equals 20 residues. DNA of the CDR3: TGTGCCACCAGCAGAGATCACGGACTAGACCCAAAGCACTTCACAGATACGCAGTATTTT. It yields the protein CATSRDHGLDPKHFTDTQYF.

This clonotype was counted many times. V usage is TRBV6-2 or TRBV6-3 and J usage is TRBJ1-1; D ambiguous. V lost 2 bases and J lost 0, with 10 bases in between. The CDR3 totals 15 residues. The germline V gene encodes CDR1 MNHEY and CDR2 SVGEGT. Written as DNA, the CDR3 is TGTGCCAGCAGTTACGCAGGAGTCGTGAACACTGAAGCTTTCTTT. Translated: CASSYAGVVNTEAFF.

This clonotype occurred many times. The chain carries TRBV12-3 or TRBV12-4 and TRBJ2-1, with D possibly being TRBD1 (5 bases). CDR3 length: 13 residues. The germline V and J ends were trimmed by 3 bases and 3 bases, with 6 bases remaining between them. CDR3 sequence reads: CASSFRGYNEQFF. In DNA, the CDR3 is TGTGCCAGCAGTTTTAGGGGCTACAATGAGCAGTTCTTC.